The 24 T cell receptor beta chains below were found in one sample sequenced in a study of identical twins. TCRdb processed the 5' RACE reads anew with MiXCR; each CDR3 protein has one entry. Of 1.5 million to 2 million distinct CDR3 sequences listed, around a third are singletons. The source material was cord blood. The source is a newborn girl in good health.

In its sample, this clonotype was seen a few times. V is TRBV27 and J is TRBJ1-4, with TRBD1 matching 9 bases. The germline CDR1 and CDR2 sequences are MNHEY and SMNVEV (reference sequence). This CDR3 is 15 amino acids long. J lost 9 bases, V lost 2 bases, and 7 bases had no gene match. CDR3 loop: CASSLRDREEKKLFF. DNA of the CDR3: TGTGCCAGCAGTTTACGGGACAGGGAAGAAAAAAAACTGTTTTTT.

Notes on this clonotype: One base away lies a much larger clone, so this may be a sequencing read error. V and J are TRBV12-3 or TRBV12-4 and TRBJ1-2; 7 bases map to TRBD1. V shed 7 bases and J 2 bases; nucleotides not matched to a gene: 4. The CDR3 has 13 residues. CDR3 residues: CASKGAENYGYTF. DNA of the CDR3: TGTGCCAGCAAGGGGGCAGAGAACTATGGCTACACCTTC.

This clonotype has just a few counts. V is TRBV14 and J is TRBJ1-2; 8 bases match TRBD1. The germline gives CDR1 SGHDN, CDR2 FVKESK. The CDR3 covers 14 residues. V lost 4 bases, J lost 7 bases, and 8 bases stayed unmatched. The CDR3 reads CASSRNRDRSGYTF. The CDR3 DNA reads TGTGCCAGCAGCCGGAACCGGGACAGGAGTGGCTACACCTTC.

The chain uses TRBV6-1 and TRBJ2-1; tentative D call: TRBD1 (5 bases). Matching the DNA end better, TRBJ2-7 makes the J call doubtful. Germline assignment: CDR1 MNHNS and CDR2 SASEGT. CDR3 length equals 15 residues. In nucleotides, the CDR3 is TGTGCCAGCAGTGATAGGGGATGGACGTACAATGAGCAGTACTTC. This gives the protein CASSDRGWTYNEQYF.

This clonotype has a single count. The CDR3 reads CASSRGVVSNEQFF. The CDR3 nucleotides read TGCGCCAGCAGCCGGGGGGTTGTCTCTAATGAGCAGTTCTTC. This sequence joins TRBV4-1 and TRBJ2-1; the D gene is possibly TRBD2 (6 bases). The CDR3 has 14 amino acids. Deletions cut 4 bases from V and 7 bases from J, with 14 bases between. Looked up from germline, CDR1 is MGHRA and CDR2 is YSYEKL.

V usage is TRBV20-1 and J usage is TRBJ2-3; 9 bases match TRBD2. CDR1 DFQATT and CDR2 SNEGSKA come from the germline V gene (reference sequence). The V and J ends lost 1 base and 6 bases, in that order; junction bases with no gene match: 8. This CDR3 contains 15 residues. This CDR3 reads CSARGGSGSPDTQYF. CDR3 coding DNA: TGCAGTGCTAGAGGGGGTAGCGGGAGTCCGGATACGCAGTATTTT.

The V gene is TRBV9, the J gene TRBJ1-1; the match to TRBD1 covers 7 bases. Per the germline V gene, CDR1 is SGDLS and CDR2 is YYNGEE. Unmatched junction bases numbered 5, after V lost 4 bases and J lost 2 bases. The CDR3 is 14 amino acids. CDR3 sequence reads: CASSSRDSNTEAFF. CDR3 nucleotide sequence: TGTGCCAGCAGCTCCCGGGACAGTAACACTGAAGCTTTCTTT.

A remark on this clonotype: Since a much larger clone is just one base distant, this may be a read error. V usage is TRBV12-3 or TRBV12-4 and J usage is TRBJ2-1; D might be TRBD2 (5 bases). V gave up 1 base and J gave up 2 bases, with 12 bases separating them. The CDR3 totals 16 residues. CDR3 protein: CASSLDTNGAYNEQFF. Written as DNA, the CDR3 is TGTGCCAGCAGTTTAGACACTAACGGGGCCTACAATGAGCAGTTCTTC.

This clonotype was found once. The DNA of the CDR3 is TGCGCCAGCAGTGAGAGGGTAGCCCTCACAGATACGCAGTATTTT. Its translation: CASSERVALTDTQYF. The genes are TRBV10-2 and TRBJ2-3; D gene uncertain. The length of the CDR3 is 15 residues. Germline assignment: CDR1 WSHSY and CDR2 SAAADI. The germline V and J ends were trimmed by 2 bases and 2 bases, with 11 bases remaining between them.

The chain uses TRBV2 and TRBJ2-7; TRBD1 matches at 7 bases. Germline trimming cut 4 bases from V and 5 bases from J; bases unmatched to any gene: 5. The CDR3 has 13 amino acids. Germline lookup yields CDR1 SNHLY and CDR2 FYNNEI. In DNA form, the CDR3 reads TGTGCCAGCAGTGGAAGGGGGCGCAACGAGCAGTACTTC. Amino acid sequence: CASSGRGRNEQYF.

CDR3: CASSFYQRDNEQFF. DNA of the CDR3: TGTGCCAGCAGCTTTTACCAGCGTGACAATGAGCAGTTCTTC. The V gene is TRBV11-2, the J gene TRBJ2-1; the D is unclear. This CDR3 comprises 14 residues. CDR1 and CDR2 (germline): SGHAT, FQNNGV. Trimming shortened V by 3 bases and J by 5 bases, and 11 bases separated the two germline ends.

Concerning this clonotype: At one end the junction does not follow the germline gene, possibly because of a read error. The J gene is TRBJ2-5, the V gene TRBV13, with unresolved D. From germline, CDR1 is PRHDT and CDR2 FYEKMQ (reference sequence). This CDR3 contains 12 residues. This chain's CDR3 is CANSQSGETQYF. The CDR3 bases are TGTGCCAACAGCCAGAGTGGTGAGACCCAGTACTTC.

The chain couples TRBV12-3 or TRBV12-4 to TRBJ1-6; D ambiguous. The CDR3 is made up of 15 amino acids. Between the trimmed V and J ends, which lost 6 bases and 3 bases, there was a span of 12 bases. For the CDR3, the DNA is TGTGCCAGCAGGTCCTCCGACCGCTATAATTCACCCCTCCACTTT. The encoded protein is CASRSSDRYNSPLHF.

The chain uses TRBV2 and TRBJ1-6; D is undetermined. CDR1 is SNHLY and CDR2 is FYNNEI in the germline V gene. V was pared by 6 bases and J by 6 bases, with 12 bases between. The CDR3 is made up of 14 amino acids. The chain's CDR3 is CASSQEEGNSPLHF. For the CDR3, the DNA is TGTGCCAGCAGCCAAGAGGAGGGTAATTCACCCCTCCACTTT.

The chain carries TRBV5-6 and TRBJ2-7, with D possibly matching TRBD1 (6 bases). Germline CDR1 SGHDT, CDR2 YYEEEE. The V end was cut by 4 bases, the J end by 4 bases, with 18 bases between. The CDR3 runs to 15 residues. The CDR3 sequence is CASSTPGEKRYEQYF. The CDR3 DNA sequence: TGTGCCAGCAGCACACCAGGGGAGAAGAGGTACGAGCAGTACTTC.

This chain connects TRBV5-4 to TRBJ2-3; no firm D call. Deletions cut 1 base from V and 2 bases from J, with 8 bases between. The germline V gene has CDR1 SGHNT and CDR2 YYREEE (reference sequence). The CDR3 is made up of 14 amino acids. CDR3 bases: TGTGCCAGCAGCTTGAACCCCTCCACAGATACGCAGTATTTT. This translates into CASSLNPSTDTQYF.

This clonotype was counted a few times. This chain uses TRBV20-1 with TRBJ2-3, with 9 bases matching TRBD1. Germline CDR1 reads DFQATT; CDR2 reads SNEGSKA (reference sequence). This CDR3 comprises 15 residues. Trimming cost V 3 bases and J 4 bases; bases outside gene matches: 8. CDR3 DNA sequence: TGCAGTGCTAGTATAGGGACAGGGAAGGCAGATACGCAGTATTTT. This gives the protein CSASIGTGKADTQYF.

This clonotype was observed a few times. This chain links TRBV11-2 with TRBJ2-3, with 8 nucleotides matching TRBD2. There are 16 residues in the CDR3. CDR1 and CDR2 from the germline V gene are SGHAT and FQNNGV. The trim removed 1 base at V and 3 bases at J, leaving 6 bases unmatched. CDR3 region: CASSLVSGIGTDTQYF. CDR3 DNA sequence: TGTGCCAGCAGCTTAGTTAGCGGGATAGGAACAGATACGCAGTATTTT.

The chain employs TRBV28 and TRBJ1-4; 8 bases are shared with TRBD1. CDR3 length equals 16 residues. CDR1 MDHEN and CDR2 SYDVKM come from the germline V gene. With 3 bases clipped from V and 2 bases from J, the junction kept 5 bases outside the gene matches. The CDR3 sequence is CASSFPRTGTNEKLFF. The DNA of the CDR3 is TGTGCCAGCAGTTTTCCTCGGACAGGGACTAATGAAAAACTGTTTTTT.

This clonotype was observed a few times. The chain is built from TRBV4-2 and TRBJ2-1; no clear D. This CDR3 has 16 amino acids. The V gene's germline CDR1 is LGHNA and CDR2 YNFKEQ. V was shortened by 0 bases and J by 0 bases, with 9 bases between the two germline ends. CDR3 nucleotides: TGTGCCAGCAGCCAAGAAACAGCTTCCTCCTACAATGAGCAGTTCTTC. It is translated as CASSQETASSYNEQFF.

In its sample, this clonotype was seen a few times. The chain joins TRBV7-2 to TRBJ1-2; no reliable D call. The CDR3 has 15 residues. Germline CDR1 reads SGHTA; CDR2 reads FQGNSA. V lost 2 bases and J lost 0, with 10 bases in between. For the CDR3, the DNA is TGTGCCAGCAGCTTATCCGGAGTCCCTAACTATGGCTACACCTTC. Encoded protein: CASSLSGVPNYGYTF. The full variable domain, in which reference TRBV7-2 and TRBJ1-2 provide the parts outside the CDR3, is GAGVSQSPSNKVTEKGKDVELRCDPISGHTALYWYRQSLGQGLEFLIYFQGNSAPDKSGLPSDRFSAERTGGSVSTLTIQRTQQEDSAVYLCASSLSGVPNYGYTFGSGTRLTVV.

The table lists this clonotype with a few counts. This chain connects TRBV7-2 to TRBJ1-2; 8 bases agree with TRBD1. Unmatched junction bases numbered 4, after V lost 5 bases and J lost 2 bases. Germline V CDR1 and CDR2: SGHTA, FQGNSA. The CDR3 runs to 14 residues. The CDR3 DNA follows: TGTGCCAGCAGCAGGGACAGGTGGAACTATGGCTACACCTTC. Translation gives CASSRDRWNYGYTF.

The chain uses TRBV19 and TRBJ2-1, with D perhaps matching TRBD2 (6 bases). Deletions cut 1 base from V and 2 bases from J, with 18 bases between. The germline gives CDR1 LNHDA, CDR2 SQIVND (reference sequence). This CDR3 is built from 18 residues. The CDR3 reads CASSIVTWQGGTYNEQFF. In DNA, the CDR3 is TGTGCCAGTAGTATAGTAACCTGGCAGGGAGGCACCTACAATGAGCAGTTCTTC.

This chain connects TRBV5-6 to TRBJ2-3, with 7 positions matching TRBD1. The CDR3 runs 16 residues. The V and J ends lost 4 bases and 2 bases, in that order; junction bases with no gene match: 10. Germline CDR1 and CDR2: SGHDT and YYEEEE. CDR3 coding DNA: TGTGCCAGCAGCCTCACAGGGGCCTACTACACAGATACGCAGTATTTT. The encoded protein is CASSLTGAYYTDTQYF.